The text below deals with one T cell receptor (beta chain). Its antigen is still unknown. The table came from immunoSEQ multiplex PCR; TCRdb's copy has only in-frame clones and leaves some out. The repertoire includes 81,000 or so clones, 88% of them detected once, and 0.45% to 0.6% sits in the top ten. The data originate from a study of OX40 agonist ivuxolimab in advanced cancers. General study points: Expanded clones were, on average, more numerous in CD8+ T cells than in CD4+. The specificity for antigen of the expanded peripheral T cells was not determined.

The source material was CD4+ or CD8+ T cells sorted from blood, sampled in a trial of the OX40 agonist ivuxolimab. The clonotype comes from an adult with an advanced solid tumor such as melanoma, head and neck, liver or kidney cancer.

The CDR3 nucleotides read TGTGCCAGCAGTCCTCAGGGCTTAGCTAACTATGGCTACACCTTC. It codes for CASSPQGLANYGYTF. The chain is built from TRBV6-5 and TRBJ1-2, with a weak D call TRBD1 (5 bases). Per germline, CDR1 MNHEY and CDR2 SVGAGI. The CDR3 runs 15 residues. V lost 5 bases and J lost 0, with 13 bases in between.